The 27 T cell receptor beta chains listed next were all sequenced from one sample in a study of T cells in Graves' hyperthyroidism and ophthalmopathy. Template material for amplifying TCR beta CDR3 regions consisted of RNA transcripts. Researchers ran a first-round RT-PCR on the TCR CDR3 using the HTBI primer set. Each CDR3 protein is one row after TCRdb ran MiXCR on the multiplex PCR reads. The table lists about 380,000 distinct CDR3 sequences, approximately 17% of them singletons, with roughly two fifths in the top ten. Sequences were obtained from blood. These receptors were obtained from a man aged 18 to 29 with Graves' ophthalmopathy.

This clonotype was observed a few times. The chain uses TRBV7-9 and TRBJ2-7, with 10 positions matching TRBD1. The length of the CDR3 is 15 residues. Losses at the gene ends were 5 bases for V and 3 bases for J; bases not matched to a gene: 7. CDR1 is SEHNR and CDR2 is FQNEAQ in the germline V gene (reference sequence). DNA for the CDR3: TGTGCCAGCAGCGCGACCGGGACAGGGGTCTACGAGCAGTACTTC. Translated, it gives CASSATGTGVYEQYF.

The sample holds many counts of this clonotype. The V and J genes are TRBV28 and TRBJ1-3; no firm D call. With 5 bases removed from V and 4 bases from J, the gap between germline ends came to 15 bases. The germline V gene has CDR1 MDHEN and CDR2 SYDVKM. The CDR3 has 15 residues. Here the CDR3 reads CASSLVWGAGNTIYF. The CDR3 bases are TGTGCCAGCAGTCTAGTATGGGGAGCAGGAAACACCATATATTTT.

Notes on this clonotype: One end of the junction fails to match germline, which may point to a read error. This chain connects TRBV6-5 to TRBJ2-1, with D perhaps TRBD1 (6 bases). From germline, CDR1 is MNHEY and CDR2 SVGAGI. This CDR3 region has 14 residues. The CDR3 DNA sequence: TGTACCAGCAGTTACTATCGGACAGCCAATGAGCAGTTCTTC. Translating gives CTSSYYRTANEQFF.

The chain links TRBV27 to TRBJ1-5, with TRBD1 matching 8 bases. The CDR3 contains 15 residues. Germline V lookup: CDR1 MNHEY, CDR2 SMNVEV (reference sequence). Losses at the gene ends were 4 bases for V and 6 bases for J; bases not matched to a gene: 8. CDR3 in amino acids: CASSSNRGILQPQHF. In DNA, the CDR3 is TGTGCCAGCAGTTCTAACAGGGGGATCCTTCAGCCCCAGCATTTT.

This clonotype was seen ten or more times. The gene calls are TRBV18 and TRBJ2-5; D uncertain. Germline V lookup: CDR1 KGHSH, CDR2 LQKENI. CDR3 length equals 12 residues. Between the trimmed V and J ends, which lost 3 bases and 5 bases, there was a span of 7 bases. The CDR3 sequence: CASSPRHETQYF. For the CDR3, the DNA is TGTGCCAGCTCACCCCGCCATGAGACCCAGTACTTC. The full variable domain, with the rest looked up from reference TRBV18 and TRBJ2-5, is NAGVMQNPRHLVRRRGQEARLRCSPMKGHSHVYWYRQLPEEGLKFMVYLQKENIIDESGMPKERFSAEFPKEGPSILRIQQVVRGDSAAYFCASSPRHETQYFGPGTRLLVL.

This clonotype showed up many times. DNA of the CDR3: TGTGCCAGCAGCTTTGGTGAGGGTAACAATGAGCAGTTCTTC. This codes for CASSFGEGNNEQFF. V and J are TRBV7-3 and TRBJ2-1; tentative D call: TRBD2 (5 bases). Trimming stripped 3 bases from V and 5 bases from J, with 11 bases between. Germline lookup yields CDR1 SGHTA and CDR2 FQGTGA. The CDR3 spans 14 residues.

The table lists this clonotype with a few counts. The V call is TRBV14, the J call TRBJ1-1; D remains unclear. The CDR3 contains 14 residues. The germline gives CDR1 SGHDN, CDR2 FVKESK. Trimming took off 0 bases at V and 6 bases at J, with 11 bases between the two ends. The chain's CDR3 is CASSQDASGSEAFF. In DNA form, the CDR3 reads TGTGCCAGCAGCCAAGATGCATCGGGATCTGAAGCTTTCTTT.

V gene TRBV5-1 combines with J gene TRBJ1-1, with D perhaps TRBD1 (6 bases). The germline V and J ends were trimmed by 4 bases and 5 bases, with 15 bases remaining between them. There are 14 residues in the CDR3. Germline-derived CDR1 and CDR2 are SGHRS and YFSETQ. The CDR3 protein is CASSPATGWTEAFF. The CDR3 DNA sequence: TGCGCCAGCAGCCCTGCCACAGGGTGGACTGAAGCTTTCTTT.

This clonotype was observed at least ten times. The chain has TRBV11-3 and TRBJ2-7; D gene uncertain. The CDR3 runs 13 residues. V was shortened by 5 bases and J by 7 bases, with 15 bases between the two germline ends. Germline V gives CDR1 SGHNT, CDR2 YENEEA. CDR3 in amino acids: CASSTLGSNEQYF. CDR3 nucleotide sequence: TGTGCCAGCAGCACTCTCGGGTCTAATGAGCAGTACTTC.

This clonotype was found many times. The chain employs TRBV2 and TRBJ2-7; D not certain. There are 11 residues in the CDR3. V gave up 0 bases and J gave up 3 bases, with 0 bases separating them. Germline V gene lookup returns CDR1 SNHLY and CDR2 FYNNEI. CDR3: CASSEAYEQYF. CDR3 sequence (DNA): TGTGCCAGCAGTGAAGCCTACGAGCAGTACTTC.

J is TRBJ2-5 and V is TRBV29-1; TRBD2 matches at 11 bases. The last part of the DNA fits TRBJ2-1 better; the J call may be wrong. From germline, CDR1 is SQVTM and CDR2 ANQGSEA. This CDR3 region has 17 residues. Here the CDR3 reads CSVLPTLLAGELETQFF. The CDR3 nucleotides are TGCAGCGTTCTTCCCACTTTACTAGCGGGGGAATTGGAGACCCAGTTCTTC.

CDR3 sequence (DNA): TGTGCCAGCAGCTTCGAAGGGGTCGGCTACACCTTC. The encoded protein is CASSFEGVGYTF. The rearrangement uses TRBV5-6 and TRBJ1-2, with D tentatively TRBD1 (5 bases). The germline V and J ends were trimmed by 2 bases and 8 bases, with 10 bases remaining between them. Germline CDR1 SGHDT, CDR2 YYEEEE. The CDR3 is made up of 12 amino acids.

The V and J genes are TRBV6-2 or TRBV6-3 and TRBJ1-2, with 7 bases fitting TRBD1. Trimming took 2 bases from V and 7 from J; bases not matched to a gene: 10. The CDR3 is 15 residues long. Germline CDR1 is MNHEY and CDR2 is SVGEGT. The CDR3 sequence is CASSYPDREAGGYTF. The CDR3 bases are TGTGCCAGCAGTTACCCCGACAGGGAGGCTGGTGGCTACACCTTC.

This clonotype was picked up a small number of times. The chain is built from TRBV6-2 or TRBV6-3 and TRBJ2-5, with 9 positions matching TRBD1. Germline V gene lookup returns CDR1 MNHEY and CDR2 SVGEGT. CDR3 length: 16 amino acids. J lost 0 bases, V lost 9 bases, and 11 bases had no gene match. This CDR3 is CASRRSGTGNQETQYF. In nucleotides, the CDR3 is TGTGCCAGTCGTCGATCCGGGACAGGGAACCAAGAGACCCAGTACTTC.

This clonotype has ten or more counts. The chain uses TRBV5-6 and TRBJ1-2; a possible D gene is TRBD1 (5 bases). Trimming removed 4 bases at V and 4 bases at J, with 14 bases between. This CDR3 has 14 amino acids. Germline V lookup: CDR1 SGHDT, CDR2 YYEEEE. The CDR3 spells CASSQAGGSYGYTF. The CDR3 DNA sequence: TGTGCCAGCAGCCAGGCCGGGGGTTCCTATGGCTACACCTTC.

This clonotype appeared a few times. V and J are TRBV3-1 and TRBJ2-7, with 7 bases identical to TRBD2. The CDR3 loop spans 18 amino acids. Trimming removed 0 bases from V and 2 bases from J; junction bases left unmatched: 13. Germline CDR1 LGHDT, CDR2 YNNKEL (reference sequence). CDR3 sequence (DNA): TGTGCCAGCAGCCAAGATCGGGGCTTTACGGGGGGACCCTACGAGCAGTACTTC. It codes for CASSQDRGFTGGPYEQYF.

The chain joins TRBV20-1 to TRBJ2-7; no clear D. Trimming cost V 6 bases and J 1 base, with 19 bases left between them. Looked up from germline, CDR1 is DFQATT and CDR2 is SNEGSKA (reference sequence). This CDR3 spans 15 amino acids. DNA for the CDR3: TGCAGTGCCCCGGGCCCACCCCAAGGATCCTACGAGCAGTACTTC. Amino acid sequence: CSAPGPPQGSYEQYF.

This clonotype came up many times. The chain combines TRBV27 with TRBJ2-7; no clear D gene. The CDR3 spans 15 residues. Germline assignment: CDR1 MNHEY and CDR2 SMNVEV (reference sequence). Trimming removed 1 base from V and 2 bases from J, with 12 bases in between. CDR3 in amino acids: CASSLYLGPTYEQYF. DNA of the CDR3: TGTGCCAGCAGTTTATACCTGGGCCCAACCTACGAGCAGTACTTC.

Only a few counts were recorded for this clonotype. The rearrangement links TRBV28 to TRBJ1-4; 7 bases fit TRBD1. Per the germline V gene, CDR1 is MDHEN and CDR2 is SYDVKM. The CDR3 runs 15 residues. V lost 3 bases to trimming and J lost 6 bases; unmatched junction nucleotides: 7. CDR3 in amino acids: CASSLGDRVYEKLFF. The CDR3 DNA follows: TGTGCCAGCAGTTTGGGAGACAGGGTATATGAAAAACTGTTTTTT.

The V gene is TRBV29-1, the J gene TRBJ1-2, with 7 nucleotides matching TRBD1. Germline trimming cut 6 bases from V and 7 bases from J; bases unmatched to any gene: 11. In germline, CDR1 is SQVTM, CDR2 ANQGSEA. This CDR3 contains 13 residues. In nucleotides, the CDR3 is TGCAGCGTCGCCGACAGGGAGTATTTTGGCTACACCTTC. As protein: CSVADREYFGYTF.

In its sample, this clonotype was seen many times. The chain has TRBV6-4 and TRBJ1-5; D call uncertain. Germline V lookup: CDR1 MRHNA, CDR2 SNTAGT. The V end lost 2 bases, the J end lost 1 base, and 3 bases lay between the germline ends. The CDR3 sequence is 13 residues long. The CDR3 spells CASSDRSNQPQHF. For the CDR3, the DNA is TGTGCCAGCAGTGACAGGAGCAATCAGCCCCAGCATTTT.

In its sample, this clonotype was seen a few times. This chain joins TRBV11-2 and TRBJ2-2; TRBD1 might be the D (5 bases). This CDR3 region has 15 residues. Deletions cut 1 base from V and 0 bases from J, with 6 bases between. CDR1 SGHAT and CDR2 FQNNGV come from the germline V gene. The CDR3, as DNA: TGTGCCAGCAGCTTAGGACAGCCGAACACCGGGGAGCTGTTTTTT. This translates into CASSLGQPNTGELFF.

The chain combines TRBV6-1 with TRBJ2-7; tentative D call: TRBD2 (7 bases). This CDR3 contains 16 residues. Trimming left V 6 bases short and J 2 bases short, with 20 bases between. CDR1 is MNHNS, CDR2 SASEGT, per germline. The CDR3 DNA sequence: TGTGCCAGCAGCAACGGGGGGCGGAGCTGGACCTACGAGCAGTACTTC. It is translated as CASSNGGRSWTYEQYF.

This clonotype came up a few times. The V gene is TRBV10-1, the J gene TRBJ2-7, with D perhaps TRBD1 or TRBD2 (5 bases each). Trimming left V 3 bases short and J 6 bases short, with 9 bases between. This CDR3 contains 12 residues. CDR1 and CDR2 from the germline V gene are WNHNN and SYGVQD (reference sequence). The CDR3 region has the DNA TGCGCCAGCAGTGACCCCGGGGCCGAGCAGTACTTC. This translates into CASSDPGAEQYF.

The chain carries TRBV6-1 and TRBJ2-7; the D gene is possibly TRBD2 (5 bases). The CDR3 is made up of 13 amino acids. Germline V gene lookup returns CDR1 MNHNS and CDR2 SASEGT. V was cut by 6 bases and J by 6 bases, with 15 bases left in between. CDR3 sequence reads: CASRPGLSGEQYF. The CDR3 coding sequence is TGTGCCAGCAGACCGGGCCTAAGCGGCGAGCAGTACTTC.

This chain uses TRBV18 with TRBJ2-7; D possibly corresponds to TRBD2 (7 bases). Germline V gene lookup returns CDR1 KGHSH and CDR2 LQKENI. V was trimmed by 2 bases and J by 6 bases, leaving 20 bases between them. The CDR3 spans 16 residues. DNA of the CDR3: TGTGCCAGCTCACCATCGCAAGGGGGGGCGAACGGCGAGCAGTACTTC. Protein: CASSPSQGGANGEQYF.

This clonotype was picked up a small number of times. A much larger clone differs by one base, so this may be a read error. The chain carries TRBV5-1 and TRBJ1-1, with a possible D match to TRBD1 (6 bases). Germline CDR1 is SGHRS and CDR2 is YFSETQ. Trimming cost V 4 bases and J 8 bases, with 18 bases left between them. The CDR3 is made up of 14 amino acids. The CDR3 loop reads CASSAGAEGTEAFF. CDR3 sequence (DNA): TGCGCCAGCAGCGCAGGGGCAGAAGGTACCGAAGCTTTCTTT.